The sequence of this T cell receptor beta chain was determined in a study of cytomegalovirus exposure and HLA in healthy donors. This clone appeared a single time. The antigen remains unidentified. There are 16 residues in the CDR3. CDR1 is MNHNS and CDR2 is SASEGT in the germline V gene. Germline trimming cut 2 bases from V and 3 bases from J; bases unmatched to any gene: 7. General study results and limits: Reportedly, diagnosis of cytomegalovirus status by the classifier showed high specificity and sensitivity.

Libraries were prepared by immunoSEQ multiplex PCR; TCRdb keeps only in-frame clonotypes and omits some of them. This table has some 210,000 clones, around 90% appearing once. Specimen: PBMCs. J is TRBJ2-7 and V is TRBV6-1; 10 bases align to TRBD2. This receptor was obtained from a woman aged 18-29 years in good health and CMV-seropositive. The CDR3 coding sequence is TGTGCCAGCAGTGAATTGCTAGCGGGAGACTACTACGAGCAGTACTTC. Its translation: CASSELLAGDYYEQYF.